The next 32 T cell receptor beta chains were all read from a single sample in a study of post-analysis software for immune sequencing data. General study results and limits: Five or six TRBV segments, TRBV5-6, TRBV5-1 and TRBV20-1 among them, were found more frequent in patients than controls.

Prepared libraries of TCR beta cDNA carried unique molecular identifiers. From the PCR reads, TCRdb called clonotypes with MiXCR, one entry per CDR3 protein. The profile shows 600,000 to 750,000 distinct CDR3 sequences, approximately 59% of them singletons. Antigens of these TCRs are unknown. Material for sequencing was blood. These receptors originate from a girl aged 2 to 10 with multiple sclerosis.

The chain joins TRBV4-3 to TRBJ2-5; 11 positions match TRBD1. Germline CDR1 reads LGHNA; CDR2 reads YSLEER. The ends lost 1 base at V and 5 bases at J; junction bases unmatched: 9. This CDR3 comprises 17 residues. CDR3 nucleotides: TGCGCCAGCAGCCAAGGCGACAAGGACAGGGGGCCCGAGACCCAGTACTTC. Translation gives CASSQGDKDRGPETQYF.

The chain recombines TRBV12-3 or TRBV12-4 with TRBJ1-5, with a possible D match to TRBD1 (5 bases). The CDR3 has 15 residues. Trimming took off 5 bases at V and 0 bases at J, with 11 bases between the two ends. CDR3 protein: CASSLETDSNQPQHF. For the CDR3, the DNA is TGTGCCAGCAGTCTCGAGACAGATAGCAATCAGCCCCAGCATTTT.

The chain recombines TRBV5-1 with TRBJ2-1; tentative D call: TRBD1 (6 bases). The CDR3 runs 18 residues. Germline V gives CDR1 SGHRS, CDR2 YFSETQ. V lost 1 base and J lost 8, with 25 bases in between. CDR3 amino acids: CASSLTGTPWDTVDEQFF. In DNA, the CDR3 is TGCGCCAGCAGCTTGACGGGGACCCCTTGGGACACAGTCGATGAGCAGTTCTTC. Drawing the rest from reference TRBV5-1 and TRBJ2-1, the complete variable domain is KAGVTQTPRYLIKTRGQQVTLSCSPISGHRSVSWYQQTPGQGLQFLFEYFSETQRNKGNFPGRFSGRQFSNSRSEMNVSTLELGDSALYLCASSLTGTPWDTVDEQFFGPGTRLTVL.

This chain links TRBV2 with TRBJ1-1; 11 nucleotides agree with TRBD1. In germline, CDR1 is SNHLY, CDR2 FYNNEI. This CDR3 has 16 residues. The junction had 12 bases not matched to a gene; V was cut back by 8 bases and J by 4 bases. In nucleotides, the CDR3 is TGTGCCAGCCGCCGGGGAACGGGACAGGGGGGCACTGAAGCTTTCTTT. It yields the protein CASRRGTGQGGTEAFF. Combining the CDR3 with reference TRBV2 and TRBJ1-1 gives the whole variable domain EPEVTQTPSHQVTQMGQEVILRCVPISNHLYFYWYRQILGQKVEFLVSFYNNEISEKSEIFDDQFSVERPDGSNFTLKIRSTKLEDSAMYFCASRRGTGQGGTEAFFGQGTRLTVV.

The chain is built from TRBV7-9 and TRBJ2-5; 8 positions agree with TRBD2. The DNA end lines up better with TRBJ2-7; the J call may be wrong. The CDR3 is made up of 18 amino acids. Per germline, CDR1 SEHNR and CDR2 FQNEAQ (reference sequence). The CDR3 sequence: CASGPSWRGGSGTYEQYF. The CDR3 coding sequence is TGTGCCAGCGGCCCCAGTTGGCGCGGGGGGTCGGGTACCTACGAGCAGTACTTC.

In its sample, this clonotype was seen once. J is TRBJ2-6 and V is TRBV10-3, with D uncertain. The CDR3 loop spans 17 amino acids. Trimming took off 2 bases at V and 2 bases at J, with 13 bases between the two ends. CDR1 ENHRY and CDR2 SYGVKD come from the germline V gene. The CDR3 region has the DNA TGTGCCATCAGTGAGCACCGAACAGAAGCTGGGGCCAACGTCCTGACTTTC. Its protein product is CAISEHRTEAGANVLTF.

This chain links TRBV7-2 with TRBJ2-3, with D perhaps TRBD2 (5 bases). Trimming shortened V by 5 bases and J by 6 bases, and 15 bases separated the two germline ends. The CDR3 is made up of 14 amino acids. CDR1 and CDR2 (germline): SGHTA, FQGNSA. CDR3 sequence: CASSPLDYPDTQYF. CDR3 sequence (DNA): TGTGCCAGCAGCCCCCTTGACTATCCGGATACGCAGTATTTT.

V gene TRBV10-3 combines with J gene TRBJ1-1, with D possibly matching TRBD1 (5 bases). V lost 10 bases to trimming and J lost 5 bases, with 17 bases between them. Looked up from germline, CDR1 is ENHRY and CDR2 is SYGVKD. CDR3 size: 13 residues. The CDR3 is CATSGQGETEAFF. In DNA, the CDR3 is TGTGCCACGTCCGGGCAGGGCGAGACTGAAGCTTTCTTT.

This chain uses TRBV9 with TRBJ2-1; 14 nucleotides match TRBD2. J gave up 1 base and V 4 bases, and 10 bases lay outside the gene matches. Germline CDR1 SGDLS, CDR2 YYNGEE. The CDR3 covers 19 residues. DNA of the CDR3: TGTGCCAGCAGCAGCTCGGGACTAGCGGGAGAGTGGTCCTACAATGAGCAGTTCTTC. Translation gives CASSSSGLAGEWSYNEQFF.

This chain joins TRBV5-1 and TRBJ2-5; D remains ambiguous. The CDR3 sequence is 14 residues long. Trimming removed 0 bases from V and 3 bases from J, with 9 bases in between. CDR1 and CDR2 (germline): SGHRS, YFSETQ. The CDR3 nucleotides are TGCGCCAGCAGCTTGGGAGACTGGGAAGAGACCCAGTACTTC. Translating it yields CASSLGDWEETQYF.

V and J are TRBV5-1 and TRBJ2-3; tentatively, D is TRBD1 or TRBD2 (6 bases each). Trimming took off 4 bases at V and 5 bases at J, with 17 bases between the two ends. Germline V gene lookup returns CDR1 SGHRS and CDR2 YFSETQ. This CDR3 has 15 residues. CDR3 sequence reads: CASSSSGAYEDTQYF. The CDR3 DNA is TGCGCCAGCAGCAGTTCGGGGGCATACGAAGATACGCAGTATTTT.

This clonotype was observed a few times. The CDR3 DNA reads TGTGCCAGCAGTAACACAGGGGCCGGGGAGCTGTTTTTT. This gives the protein CASSNTGAGELFF. The rearrangement links TRBV12-3 or TRBV12-4 to TRBJ2-2; 7 nucleotides agree with TRBD1. The CDR3 contains 13 residues. The V gene end was trimmed by 5 bases and the J gene end by 6 bases; junction bases not matched to a gene: 3.

The CDR3 sequence is CASSPEGAVEQFF. The CDR3, as DNA: TGTGCCAGCAGCCCGGAGGGCGCGGTTGAGCAGTTCTTC. This chain links TRBV3-1 with TRBJ2-1; D may be TRBD2 (6 bases). The CDR3 contains 13 residues. V gave up 4 bases and J gave up 9 bases, with 13 bases separating them. Germline values: CDR1 LGHDT, CDR2 YNNKEL (reference sequence).

The rearrangement uses TRBV5-1 and TRBJ1-2; no clear D gene. The CDR3 sequence is 12 residues long. V was pared by 0 bases and J by 7 bases, with 7 bases between. Germline CDR1 is SGHRS and CDR2 is YFSETQ. The CDR3 coding sequence is TGCGCCAGCAGCTTGGCAACGAGTGGCTACACCTTC. Translating it yields CASSLATSGYTF.

The chain carries TRBV11-1 and TRBJ2-1; TRBD1 matches at 10 bases. The V and J ends lost 6 bases and 6 bases, in that order; junction bases with no gene match: 11. The CDR3 has 16 residues. Per the germline V gene, CDR1 is SGHAT and CDR2 is FQDESV (reference sequence). CDR3 DNA sequence: TGTGCCAGCAGAAGTACCGGGACAGGGGTCCTCAATGAGCAGTTCTTC. It translates to CASRSTGTGVLNEQFF.

The J gene is TRBJ2-3, the V gene TRBV29-1; D remains unclear. With 0 bases removed from V and 0 bases from J, the gap between germline ends came to 16 bases. This CDR3 spans 17 amino acids. The germline gives CDR1 SQVTM, CDR2 ANQGSEA. DNA for the CDR3: TGCAGCGTTGAAGATCCCCGAATGGTAACTAGCACAGATACGCAGTATTTT. This gives the protein CSVEDPRMVTSTDTQYF.

This rearrangement joins TRBV20-1 to TRBJ2-1, with 10 bases that match TRBD2. The CDR3 is 18 residues long. CDR1 and CDR2 from the germline V gene are DFQATT and SNEGSKA (reference sequence). With V trimmed by 6 bases and J by 5 bases, 19 bases remained unmatched. The DNA for the CDR3 is TGCAGTGCCCACGTCTTGGTCTGGACTAGCGGAACTAACAATGAGCAGTTCTTC. Translation: CSAHVLVWTSGTNNEQFF.

This chain uses TRBV11-2 with TRBJ2-3; D assignment may be TRBD1 or TRBD2 (5 bases each). CDR3 size: 15 residues. Per the germline V gene, CDR1 is SGHAT and CDR2 is FQNNGV. Trimming took 6 bases from V and 6 from J, leaving 19 bases between them. Here the CDR3 reads CASRRPGPPGDTQYF. CDR3 sequence (DNA): TGTGCCAGCAGACGACCGGGACCCCCAGGGGATACGCAGTATTTT.

This sequence joins TRBV27 and TRBJ1-5; no definite D call. The V end lost 4 bases, the J end lost 5 bases, and 12 bases lay between the germline ends. The CDR3 is 14 residues long. Germline lookup yields CDR1 MNHEY and CDR2 SMNVEV (reference sequence). The CDR3 protein is CASSSDGFHQPQHF. Written as DNA, the CDR3 is TGTGCCAGCAGTTCGGACGGATTCCATCAGCCCCAGCATTTT.

This clonotype appeared a few times. The gene calls are TRBV12-3 or TRBV12-4 and TRBJ2-1; 7 nucleotides agree with TRBD1. J gave up 6 bases and V 5 bases, and 7 bases lay outside the gene matches. CDR3 length equals 14 residues. CDR3 amino acids: CASSPRQGANEQFF. In nucleotides, the CDR3 is TGTGCCAGCAGTCCACGACAGGGTGCCAATGAGCAGTTCTTC.

The chain has TRBV6-2 or TRBV6-3 and TRBJ1-5; 8 positions agree with TRBD1. J was trimmed by 2 bases and V by 6 bases; bases with no gene match: 3. The CDR3 is 14 residues long. The germline V gene encodes CDR1 MNHEY and CDR2 SVGEGT. As DNA, the CDR3 is TGTGCCAGCAGAGAGACAGGGGGCAATCAGCCCCAGCATTTT. Translating gives CASRETGGNQPQHF.

This chain connects TRBV12-3 or TRBV12-4 to TRBJ1-1; D remains unclear. The CDR3 sequence is 14 residues long. V lost 8 bases, J lost 2 bases, and 15 bases lay in between. The CDR3 region has the DNA TGTGCCAGCTTCAACTGGGCTCCAAACACTGAAGCTTTCTTT. Protein product: CASFNWAPNTEAFF.

This clonotype has a handful of counts. J is TRBJ2-5 and V is TRBV6-2 or TRBV6-3, with 10 bases fitting TRBD1. Trimming took 6 bases from V and 11 from J; bases not matched to a gene: 18. The CDR3 loop spans 16 amino acids. CDR1 MNHEY and CDR2 SVGEGT come from the germline V gene. The CDR3 nucleotides are TGTGCCAGCAGGGACCCGGGACAGGGGAGGGACAATGAGCAGTACTTC. Its translation is CASRDPGQGRDNEQYF.

This chain joins TRBV29-1 and TRBJ2-1; perhaps TRBD2 as D (6 bases). The CDR3 loop spans 14 amino acids. The V gene's germline CDR1 is SQVTM and CDR2 ANQGSEA. The V end lost 0 bases, the J end lost 5 bases, and 11 bases lay between the germline ends. The DNA for the CDR3 is TGCAGCGTTGAAGACGGGAGATCTGACAATGAGCAGTTCTTC. Its protein product is CSVEDGRSDNEQFF.

This clonotype turned up a few times. V gene TRBV6-1 combines with J gene TRBJ1-2; D not resolved. V lost 0 bases and J 1 base, leaving 9 bases between the germline ends. The CDR3 is 15 residues long. The germline V gene has CDR1 MNHNS and CDR2 SASEGT. In DNA form, the CDR3 reads TGTGCCAGCAGTGAAGCGCGTGGCATTAACTATGGCTACACCTTC. It encodes CASSEARGINYGYTF.

V usage is TRBV7-9 and J usage is TRBJ2-3; TRBD2 agrees at 13 bases. This CDR3 spans 16 amino acids. V was clipped by 5 bases and J by 2 bases; unmatched bases: 4. Per germline, CDR1 SEHNR and CDR2 FQNEAQ (reference sequence). For the CDR3, the DNA is TGTGCCAGCAGCACTGGACTAGCGGGGGTCACAGATACGCAGTATTTT. Residues: CASSTGLAGVTDTQYF.

The genes are TRBV7-2 and TRBJ2-4; 9 bases are a match to TRBD1. The germline CDR1 and CDR2 sequences are SGHTA and FQGNSA. This CDR3 is 14 amino acids long. J gave up 8 bases and V 1 base, and 3 bases lay outside the gene matches. CDR3 region: CASSLDRGPDIQYF. The CDR3 DNA follows: TGTGCCAGCAGCTTAGACAGGGGGCCAGACATTCAGTACTTC.

The chain employs TRBV20-1 and TRBJ2-1; TRBD1 is a possible D gene (5 bases). Germline CDR1 is DFQATT and CDR2 is SNEGSKA (reference sequence). Trimming pared 5 bases from V and 4 bases from J, leaving 9 bases between. CDR3 length: 12 amino acids. CDR3 DNA sequence: TGCAGTGCTCCGAGACAGTACAATGAGCAGTTCTTC. Translation: CSAPRQYNEQFF.

This clonotype showed up just a few times. The chain carries TRBV10-3 and TRBJ2-5; 11 bases line up with TRBD1. The V gene's germline CDR1 is ENHRY and CDR2 SYGVKD. The CDR3 is made up of 14 amino acids. V trimming: 2 bases; J trimming: 6 bases; junction bases outside the gene matches: 2. The CDR3 DNA reads as TGTGCCATCAGTGAGGGACAGGGGGCCAAGACCCAGTACTTC. Its protein product is CAISEGQGAKTQYF.

This clonotype was counted only a few times. This sequence joins TRBV3-1 and TRBJ2-5; 12 bases are a match to TRBD2. This CDR3 spans 15 amino acids. Germline CDR1 is LGHDT and CDR2 is YNNKEL (reference sequence). Losses at the gene ends were 5 bases for V and 1 base for J; bases not matched to a gene: 2. The CDR3 here is CASSASGGAQETQYF. In DNA form, the CDR3 reads TGTGCCAGCAGCGCTAGCGGGGGGGCCCAAGAGACCCAGTACTTC.

This clonotype appeared a few times. The V and J genes are TRBV29-1 and TRBJ2-7, with 7 bases matching TRBD1. CDR1 and CDR2 (germline): SQVTM, ANQGSEA. This CDR3 spans 13 amino acids. Trimming removed 6 bases from V and 0 bases from J; junction bases left unmatched: 5. CDR3: CSVMTGRSYEQYF. The CDR3 DNA reads TGCAGCGTGATGACAGGGCGCTCCTACGAGCAGTACTTC.

This clonotype was recorded a few times. The rearrangement joins TRBV12-3 or TRBV12-4 to TRBJ2-5; TRBD2 might be the D (6 bases). The CDR3 is 16 amino acids. V lost 5 bases and J 5 bases, leaving 21 bases between the germline ends. CDR3 in DNA: TGTGCCAGCAGTCCCCGGGGCGGGGTAGTATCGGAGACCCAGTACTTC. Amino acids: CASSPRGGVVSETQYF.